The 16 T cell receptor beta chains below come from one sample, sequenced in a study of cytomegalovirus exposure and HLA in healthy donors. PCR employed 60 Vbeta and 13 Jbeta primers. The data were produced by immunoSEQ multiplex PCR, yet TCRdb's version contains in-frame clones alone and is incomplete. The sample records under 200,000 clones, roughly 80% being singletons. Sequenced input: PBMCs. Receptors originate from a man aged 35-49 years in good health and CMV-seronegative.

J is TRBJ1-5 and V is TRBV6-1; TRBD1 matches at 7 bases. In germline, CDR1 is MNHNS, CDR2 SASEGT. Trimming removed 3 bases from V and 5 bases from J; junction bases left unmatched: 7. The CDR3 sequence is 15 residues long. CDR3 nucleotides: TGTGCCAGCAGTGAGGCAGGGGGGATCCATCAGCCCCAGCATTTT. Its translation: CASSEAGGIHQPQHF.

The genes are TRBV27 and TRBJ1-1; tentatively, D is TRBD1 (5 bases). The CDR3 length is 14 residues. CDR1 is MNHEY and CDR2 is SMNVEV in the germline V gene (reference sequence). The V and J ends lost 8 bases and 1 base respectively, with 14 bases between them. CDR3 sequence: CASARPGGNTEAFF. CDR3 DNA sequence: TGTGCCAGCGCCAGGCCGGGGGGGAACACTGAAGCTTTCTTT.

The CDR3 loop is CASSKGTGAYGYTF. In DNA form, the CDR3 reads TGTGCCTCATCGAAAGGGACAGGGGCCTATGGCTACACCTTC. V usage is TRBV30 and J usage is TRBJ1-2; 10 nucleotides match TRBD1. J lost 4 bases, V lost 7 bases, and 9 bases had no gene match. Looked up from germline, CDR1 is GTSNPN and CDR2 is SVGIG (reference sequence). This CDR3 has 14 residues.

The chain has TRBV5-5 and TRBJ2-7; TRBD1 might be the D (6 bases). The V end was cut by 0 bases, the J end by 2 bases, with 9 bases between. The CDR3 totals 14 residues. Per germline, CDR1 SGHKS and CDR2 YYEKEE (reference sequence). In DNA form, the CDR3 reads TGTGCCAGCAGCTTGGGGCAGGGGCCCTACGAGCAGTACTTC. Its protein is CASSLGQGPYEQYF.

The chain links TRBV30 to TRBJ1-6; D not certain. Germline-derived CDR1 and CDR2 are GTSNPN and SVGIG (reference sequence). The CDR3 has 14 residues. Trimming shortened V by 4 bases and J by 6 bases, and 13 bases separated the two germline ends. The CDR3 DNA follows: TGTGCCTGGAAGAAAGAAACGGGTAATTCACCCCTCCACTTT. Protein: CAWKKETGNSPLHF.

This clone was recorded only once. The same CDR3 is also encoded by other DNA sequences in this sample. The CDR3 DNA is TGTGCCAGCAGGGGGACAGGATACAATGAGCAGTTCTTC. Translating it yields CASRGTGYNEQFF. The chain combines TRBV2 with TRBJ2-1; TRBD1 matches at 8 bases. The germline CDR1 and CDR2 sequences are SNHLY and FYNNEI. V shed 6 bases, J shed 4 bases, and the junction held 2 bases outside the gene matches. The CDR3 length is 13 residues.

This clone was recorded only once. This chain connects TRBV6-6 to TRBJ2-7; 15 bases line up with TRBD2. The CDR3 runs to 14 residues. Germline V gene lookup returns CDR1 MNHNY and CDR2 SVGAGI (reference sequence). J was trimmed by 1 base and V by 10 bases; bases with no gene match: 2. CDR3 protein: CATGTSGGSYEQYF. The CDR3 nucleotides read TGTGCCACAGGGACTAGCGGGGGGTCCTACGAGCAGTACTTC.

The CDR3 reads CATYGTGLNQPQHF. The CDR3 DNA is TGTGCCACCTACGGGACAGGGCTCAATCAGCCCCAGCATTTT. The rearrangement uses TRBV21-1 and TRBJ1-5; no check of the table's D call, TRBD1, against the DNA was made. TRBV21-1 is shown as a pseudogene. The CDR3 spans 14 residues.

The V and J genes are TRBV7-6 and TRBJ2-7; perhaps TRBD2 as D (5 bases). This CDR3 is built from 12 residues. The V end lost 7 bases, the J end lost 4 bases, and 11 bases lay between the germline ends. The germline V gene has CDR1 SGHVS and CDR2 FNYEAQ. DNA of the CDR3: TGTGCCAGCAATACCCCGGGGTACGAGCAGTACTTC. Translated, it gives CASNTPGYEQYF.

The chain carries TRBV6-4 and TRBJ1-5; no clear D. Germline lookup yields CDR1 MRHNA and CDR2 SNTAGT. The ends were cut back, 4 bases at V and 0 bases at J, with 4 bases in the middle. The CDR3 contains 13 residues. CDR3 loop: CASSAYSNQPQHF. CDR3 sequence (DNA): TGTGCCAGCAGTGCGTATAGCAATCAGCCCCAGCATTTT.

The chain is built from TRBV5-1 and TRBJ2-3; D remains unclear. CDR1 is SGHRS, CDR2 YFSETQ, per germline. V dropped 5 bases and J dropped 5 bases, with 9 bases sitting between them. CDR3 size: 12 residues. CDR3 nucleotides: TGCGCCAGCAGTCACCCGGGAGATACGCAGTATTTT. It is translated as CASSHPGDTQYF.

This clone was detected a few times. This rearrangement joins TRBV6-6 to TRBJ2-1, with D perhaps TRBD1 (5 bases). The CDR3 runs to 13 residues. The germline CDR1 and CDR2 sequences are MNHNY and SVGAGI (reference sequence). V dropped 5 bases and J dropped 7 bases, with 12 bases sitting between them. The CDR3 is CASSPQGANEQFF. Here the CDR3 DNA reads TGTGCCAGCAGTCCCCAGGGTGCGAATGAGCAGTTCTTC.

In this sample, this clone turned up a few times. The chain couples TRBV29-1 to TRBJ1-1; TRBD1 matches 8 bases. Germline V gene sequence: CDR1 SQVTM, CDR2 ANQGSEA. V lost 1 base, J lost 4 bases, and 11 bases stayed unmatched. This CDR3 has 16 residues. The CDR3 region is CSVEGERTGRGTEAFF. The CDR3 nucleotides read TGCAGCGTTGAAGGGGAAAGGACAGGGCGAGGCACTGAAGCTTTCTTT.

This chain joins TRBV6-6 and TRBJ1-5; no clear D. Trimming took off 2 bases at V and 8 bases at J, with 7 bases between the two ends. Germline values: CDR1 MNHNY, CDR2 SVGAGI (reference sequence). CDR3 length: 12 residues. The CDR3 protein is CASSYGGEPQHF. CDR3 in DNA: TGTGCCAGCAGTTACGGCGGAGAGCCCCAGCATTTT.

This clone was seen only once. The V gene is TRBV5-6, the J gene TRBJ1-2, with D possibly TRBD1 on 5 matching bases. There are 13 residues in the CDR3. Trimming removed 6 bases from V and 3 bases from J, with 12 bases in between. Germline lookup yields CDR1 SGHDT and CDR2 YYEEEE. The CDR3 DNA reads as TGTGCCAGCACCCAGACAGACTACTATGGCTACACCTTC. Translating gives CASTQTDYYGYTF.

The genes are TRBV20-1 and TRBJ2-3; possibly TRBD2 for D (6 bases). Per germline, CDR1 DFQATT and CDR2 SNEGSKA (reference sequence). The CDR3 contains 11 residues. V was trimmed by 3 bases and J by 9 bases, leaving 10 bases between them. The chain's CDR3 is CSARGGVTQYF. For the CDR3, the DNA is TGCAGTGCTAGGGGCGGGGTAACGCAGTATTTT.